The next 31 T cell receptor beta chains were all read from a single sample in a study of T cell responses to AZD1222 COVID-19 vaccine. This table comes from immunoSEQ multiplex PCR, and its TCRdb copy is limited to in-frame clones, with some not included. This table holds around 120,000 clones, around 89% found once. This sample comprised peripheral blood, obtained on day 0 of AZD1222 vaccination. Every receptor here comes from an adult in good health.

The rearrangement uses TRBV5-1 and TRBJ2-7; D may correspond to TRBD1 or TRBD2 (5 bases each). V was clipped by 7 bases and J by 6 bases, with 20 bases between them. Germline V lookup: CDR1 SGHRS, CDR2 YFSETQ. This CDR3 spans 14 amino acids. The CDR3 is CASYTGTFQGEQYF. In DNA, the CDR3 is TGCGCCAGCTATACCGGGACCTTCCAGGGCGAGCAGTACTTC.

V gene TRBV19 combines with J gene TRBJ2-2; TRBD2 aligns across 7 bases. J was trimmed by 3 bases and V by 5 bases; bases with no gene match: 6. CDR3 length: 15 amino acids. Germline V CDR1 and CDR2: LNHDA, SQIVND (reference sequence). CDR3 in DNA: TGTGCCAGTAGTCCGGGGAGGGGCTACACCGGGGAGCTGTTTTTT. Its protein product is CASSPGRGYTGELFF. The whole variable domain, filled in from reference TRBV19 and TRBJ2-2, reads DGGITQSPKYLFRKEGQNVTLSCEQNLNHDAMYWYRQDPGQGLRLIYYSQIVNDFQKGDIAEGYSVSREKKESFPLTVTSAQKNPTAFYLCASSPGRGYTGELFFGEGSRLTVL.

The chain uses TRBV18 and TRBJ1-3, with TRBD1 matching over 7 bases. After removal of 7 bases from V and 2 bases from J, the junction contained 5 bases not matched to a gene. The CDR3 covers 14 residues. CDR1 and CDR2 from the germline V gene are KGHSH and LQKENI. This CDR3 is CASFVTGAGNTIYF. CDR3 DNA: TGTGCCAGCTTCGTTACAGGGGCTGGAAACACCATATATTTT.

CDR3 in DNA: TGTGCCAGCAGCTGGGGACTAGCGGGACCTATGGTGGAGACCCAGTACTTC. It encodes CASSWGLAGPMVETQYF. J is TRBJ2-5 and V is TRBV11-2, with 13 positions matching TRBD2. V lost 4 bases, J lost 5 bases, and 10 bases stayed unmatched. This CDR3 is built from 17 residues. Germline CDR1 is SGHAT and CDR2 is FQNNGV.

The chain recombines TRBV6-4 with TRBJ1-1, with D possibly matching TRBD1 (5 bases). The CDR3 runs 13 residues. Germline V gene lookup returns CDR1 MRHNA and CDR2 SNTAGT. V lost 6 bases and J lost 2, with 10 bases in between. CDR3 DNA: TGTGCCAGCAGCACCGGGGGAAACACTGAAGCTTTCTTT. Its translation is CASSTGGNTEAFF.

The chain uses TRBV27 and TRBJ2-1, with 15 positions matching TRBD2. The CDR3 has 17 residues. Losses at the gene ends were 5 bases for V and 8 bases for J; bases not matched to a gene: 10. Germline V CDR1 and CDR2: MNHEY, SMNVEV (reference sequence). CDR3 in amino acids: CASSLPGLAGGHHEQFF. In DNA, the CDR3 is TGTGCCAGCAGTCTCCCTGGACTAGCGGGGGGGCATCATGAGCAGTTCTTC.

This clone has a handful of counts. The chain employs TRBV2 and TRBJ2-1; 11 nucleotides align to TRBD2. CDR1 is SNHLY and CDR2 is FYNNEI in the germline V gene. The trim removed 8 bases at V and 6 bases at J, leaving 6 bases unmatched. This CDR3 is 14 amino acids long. CDR3 sequence reads: CASLSGGAGNEQFF. Written as DNA, the CDR3 is TGTGCCAGCCTTAGCGGGGGGGCGGGCAATGAGCAGTTCTTC.

The table lists this clone with a count of one. The chain has TRBV10-3 and TRBJ1-6; D is uncertain. Germline CDR1 ENHRY, CDR2 SYGVKD. There are 14 residues in the CDR3. Trimming removed 3 bases from V and 7 bases from J, with 10 bases in between. The DNA of the CDR3 is TGTGCCATCAGTGAAGCGGGCTCAAATTCACCCCTCCACTTT. Translating gives CAISEAGSNSPLHF.

The J gene is TRBJ2-3, the V gene TRBV10-1, with no clear D. Looked up from germline, CDR1 is WNHNN and CDR2 is SYGVQD (reference sequence). V lost 6 bases and J lost 4, with 29 bases in between. There are 19 residues in the CDR3. CDR3 DNA: TGCGCCAGCAGGTTGGTTCCCCAAGGAGAATGTCACATGTCAGATACGCAGTATTTT. It yields the protein CASRLVPQGECHMSDTQYF.

The chain employs TRBV9 and TRBJ1-2; 10 bases fit TRBD1. Germline assignment: CDR1 SGDLS and CDR2 YYNGEE. The CDR3 has 18 amino acids. V dropped 4 bases and J dropped 4; count of bases not matched to a gene: 16. This chain's CDR3 is CASSPEGEGTGDIYGYTF. CDR3 in DNA: TGTGCCAGCAGCCCCGAAGGAGAGGGGACAGGGGACATCTATGGCTACACCTTC.

This rearrangement joins TRBV18 to TRBJ2-3; unclear D gene. V lost 0 bases to trimming and J lost 0 bases, with 7 bases between them. The germline gives CDR1 KGHSH, CDR2 LQKENI. There are 15 residues in the CDR3. CDR3 protein: CASSPPSLSTDTQYF. The CDR3 bases are TGTGCCAGCTCACCACCTAGCCTCAGCACAGATACGCAGTATTTT.

The chain links TRBV7-9 to TRBJ2-7; perhaps TRBD1 as D (5 bases). The V gene's germline CDR1 is SEHNR and CDR2 FQNEAQ (reference sequence). V was clipped by 5 bases and J by 0 bases, with 17 bases between them. This CDR3 has 16 residues. Written as DNA, the CDR3 is TGTGCCAGCAGCCCCCGTGGGGCCGGCGGCTCCTACGAGCAGTACTTC. Residues: CASSPRGAGGSYEQYF.

The chain is built from TRBV6-5 and TRBJ1-2; 8 nucleotides agree with TRBD1. Germline loops: CDR1 MNHEY, CDR2 SVGAGI. There are 13 residues in the CDR3. The trim removed 6 bases at V and 3 bases at J, leaving 3 bases unmatched. The CDR3 protein is CASRETGDYGYTF. CDR3 DNA: TGTGCCAGCAGGGAGACAGGGGACTATGGCTACACCTTC.

The chain has TRBV29-1 and TRBJ2-1; D tentatively reads TRBD1 or TRBD2 (5 bases each). V was shortened by 8 bases and J by 13 bases, with 21 bases between the two germline ends. The CDR3 loop spans 12 amino acids. Germline assignment: CDR1 SQVTM and CDR2 ANQGSEA. The CDR3 DNA is TGCAGCTTAATTGACAGCCGGGAATCTCAGTTCTTC. This encodes CSLIDSRESQFF.

The chain recombines TRBV24-1 with TRBJ1-2, with 7 bases aligning to TRBD1. The CDR3 is 14 residues long. J gave up 4 bases and V 4 bases, and 5 bases lay outside the gene matches. CDR1 is KGHDR and CDR2 is SFDVKD in the germline V gene. CDR3 sequence reads: CATSDDDRAYGYTF. In DNA, the CDR3 is TGTGCCACCAGTGACGACGACAGGGCCTATGGCTACACCTTC.

This chain joins TRBV2 and TRBJ1-6; TRBD1 agrees at 7 bases. Germline V gives CDR1 SNHLY, CDR2 FYNNEI. Trimming took 4 bases from V and 5 from J; bases not matched to a gene: 8. This CDR3 spans 16 amino acids. This chain's CDR3 is CASSGATGFNNSPLHF. The CDR3 nucleotides read TGTGCCAGCAGTGGAGCGACAGGGTTCAATAATTCACCCCTCCACTTT.

V is TRBV7-9 and J is TRBJ2-2; D might be TRBD1 or TRBD2, each matching 5 bases. The CDR3 has 15 residues. Trimming took 4 bases from V and 0 from J, leaving 9 bases between them. CDR1 and CDR2 from the germline V gene are SEHNR and FQNEAQ (reference sequence). This CDR3 is CASSSWGSNTGELFF. CDR3 nucleotide sequence: TGTGCCAGCAGCTCGTGGGGGTCGAACACCGGGGAGCTGTTTTTT.

V gene TRBV29-1 combines with J gene TRBJ1-1; D ambiguous. CDR1 and CDR2 from the germline V gene are SQVTM and ANQGSEA. The CDR3 is 11 residues long. Trimming took 5 bases from V and 1 from J, leaving 5 bases between them. CDR3 coding DNA: TGCAGCGTTTGGCAGAACACTGAAGCTTTCTTT. It translates to CSVWQNTEAFF.

The chain links TRBV3-1 (or the pseudogene TRBV3-2) to TRBJ1-4; D is possibly TRBD1 (6 bases). The ends were cut back, 4 bases at V and 7 bases at J, with 16 bases in the middle. Germline V gene lookup returns CDR1 LGHDT and CDR2 YNNKEL (reference sequence). The CDR3 is 15 residues long. CDR3 region: CASSPPDRLGEKLFF. The CDR3 DNA follows: TGTGCCAGCAGCCCCCCGGACAGACTGGGTGAAAAACTGTTTTTT.

CDR3 residues: CAITSPTGRPNQPQHF. The CDR3 DNA reads TGTGCCATTACTTCCCCGACCGGCAGACCGAATCAGCCCCAGCATTTT. The V and J genes are TRBV19 and TRBJ1-5; no firm D call. This CDR3 contains 16 residues. The germline gives CDR1 LNHDA, CDR2 SQIVND (reference sequence). V dropped 10 bases and J dropped 4 bases, with 23 bases sitting between them.

This chain links TRBV6-5 with TRBJ2-7; 7 bases are shared with TRBD2. The germline V gene encodes CDR1 MNHEY and CDR2 SVGAGI. The CDR3 spans 15 residues. Trimming cost V 6 bases and J 4 bases; bases outside gene matches: 12. CDR3 sequence: CASRPQVGTTYEQYF. The CDR3 DNA reads TGTGCCAGCAGACCACAGGTCGGGACTACATACGAGCAGTACTTC.

The chain combines TRBV9 with TRBJ1-1, with 7 bases identical to TRBD1. The germline CDR1 and CDR2 sequences are SGDLS and YYNGEE. The V segment lost 5 bases and the J segment 2 bases; nucleotides outside the gene matches: 9. This CDR3 spans 15 amino acids. DNA of the CDR3: TGTGCCAGCAGAAAAACAGGGGACCCAAACACTGAAGCTTTCTTT. It encodes CASRKTGDPNTEAFF. Full variable domain (rest looked up from reference TRBV9 and TRBJ1-1): DSGVTQTPKHLITATGQRVTLRCSPRSGDLSVYWYQQSLDQGLQFLIQYYNGEERAKGNILERFSAQQFPDLHSELNLSSLELGDSALYFCASRKTGDPNTEAFFGQGTRLTVV.

The chain has TRBV9 and TRBJ2-7; 9 bases match TRBD1. The V and J ends lost 2 bases and 4 bases, in that order; junction bases with no gene match: 7. Germline CDR1 reads SGDLS; CDR2 reads YYNGEE. The CDR3 totals 15 residues. The CDR3 region is CASSVAGTGSYEQYF. CDR3 DNA: TGTGCCAGCAGCGTTGCCGGGACAGGGTCTTACGAGCAGTACTTC.

The J gene is TRBJ1-3, the V gene TRBV4-1; D call uncertain. This CDR3 is built from 15 residues. Deletions cut 0 bases from V and 2 bases from J, with 8 bases between. The germline CDR1 and CDR2 sequences are MGHRA and YSYEKL. In DNA form, the CDR3 reads TGCGCCAGCAGCCAAGATGGGAGACCTGGAAACACCATATATTTT. Its protein is CASSQDGRPGNTIYF.

This clone was counted between two and nine times. The chain couples TRBV4-2 to TRBJ2-5; D call uncertain. The CDR3 runs 14 residues. Germline-derived CDR1 and CDR2 are LGHNA and YNFKEQ. V dropped 1 base and J dropped 1 base, with 7 bases sitting between them. The CDR3 DNA reads TGTGCCAGCAGCCAAGGCTCAGCCCAAGAGACCCAGTACTTC. It yields the protein CASSQGSAQETQYF.

The V and J genes are TRBV9 and TRBJ1-3, with a weak D call TRBD1 (5 bases). The CDR3 loop spans 15 amino acids. Germline V CDR1 and CDR2: SGDLS, YYNGEE. V was shortened by 3 bases and J by 2 bases, with 12 bases between the two germline ends. CDR3 residues: CASSAEGFTGNTIYF. The DNA of the CDR3 is TGTGCCAGCAGCGCCGAGGGGTTCACTGGAAACACCATATATTTT.

The rearrangement links TRBV5-4 to TRBJ1-2; unclear D gene. Looked up from germline, CDR1 is SGHNT and CDR2 is YYREEE (reference sequence). Deletions cut 0 bases from V and 7 bases from J, with 10 bases between. The CDR3 runs to 13 residues. The CDR3 loop reads CASSLGVGSGYTF. CDR3 nucleotide sequence: TGTGCCAGCAGCTTGGGGGTGGGCAGTGGCTACACCTTC.

The chain joins TRBV29-1 to TRBJ1-1; a weak D match, TRBD1 (5 bases). Per the germline V gene, CDR1 is SQVTM and CDR2 is ANQGSEA. The CDR3 totals 12 residues. V dropped 3 bases and J dropped 4 bases, with 9 bases sitting between them. CDR3 loop: CSVDRDGTEAFF. The CDR3 bases are TGCAGCGTTGACAGGGACGGCACTGAAGCTTTCTTT.

This chain links TRBV7-2 with TRBJ1-6; a possible D gene is TRBD1 (5 bases). Trimming shortened V by 0 bases and J by 1 base, and 7 bases separated the two germline ends. The CDR3 consists of 16 residues. CDR1 is SGHTA and CDR2 is FQGNSA in the germline V gene. In DNA form, the CDR3 reads TGTGCCAGCAGCTTAGCGGGGGGGTCCTATAATTCACCCCTCCACTTT. This encodes CASSLAGGSYNSPLHF.

The chain employs TRBV5-1 and TRBJ1-3; D is undetermined. Germline values: CDR1 SGHRS, CDR2 YFSETQ. Trimming cost V 5 bases and J 2 bases, with 14 bases left between them. CDR3 length equals 15 residues. CDR3 amino acids: CASRIAEDPGNTIYF. CDR3 sequence (DNA): TGCGCCAGCAGGATAGCGGAAGACCCTGGAAACACCATATATTTT.

The chain uses TRBV29-1 and TRBJ2-3, with D uncertain. Trimming took off 3 bases at V and 4 bases at J, with 5 bases between the two ends. The CDR3 length is 11 residues. Germline values: CDR1 SQVTM, CDR2 ANQGSEA. CDR3 sequence: CSVDLADTQYF. CDR3 sequence (DNA): TGCAGCGTTGATTTGGCAGATACGCAGTATTTT.